Sequencing of this T cell receptor (beta chain) was carried out in a study of blood T cell repertoires in COVID-19. Across the study: Acute-phase and convalescent COVID-19 samples originated in the United States, Italy and Spain. From T cells, B-cell-depleted T cells, or PBMCs came the material, which was cDNA or gDNA.

Germline CDR1 reads LNHDA; CDR2 reads SQIVND (reference sequence). The CDR3 spans 13 residues. Trimming shortened V by 6 bases and J by 1 base, and 6 bases separated the two germline ends. Per the original data handling: Reference gene primer amplification yielded estimated nucleated cell counts. Repertoires were generated with immunoSEQ multiplex PCR, while TCRdb's copy carries only in-frame clones and drops some. The D gene and trimming were derived from the DNA, and the V and J assignments and clone size from that table. The sample shows about 87,000 clones, about four fifths of them seen only once.

The specimen sequenced was peripheral blood. This sequence joins TRBV19 and TRBJ2-2; D not certain. The TCR was taken from a woman between 70 and 85 years old with acute or convalescent COVID-19. This CDR3 is CASSLRNTGELFF. DNA for the CDR3: TGTGCCAGTAGCTTGCGGAACACCGGGGAGCTGTTTTTT.